Sequencing of this T cell receptor (beta chain) was carried out in a study of shared clonotypes between healthy human individuals. In germline, CDR1 is MGHDK, CDR2 SYGVNS. There are 13 residues in the CDR3. The V and J ends lost 5 bases and 4 bases, in that order; junction bases with no gene match: 4. Sequencing was performed with immunoSEQ multiplex PCR; in TCRdb, only in-frame clones are kept and a portion is missing. The data show roughly 320,000 clones, roughly 84% seen once. The TCR comes from a man between 18 and 35 years old in good health. The gene calls are TRBV25-1 and TRBJ1-2, with 7 bases identical to TRBD1. Sequencing input: memory CD8+ T cells sorted from blood. Subset here: CD45RO+ cells pooled with CCR7-negative TemRA cells. The CDR3 spells CASSTGTAYGYTF. The CDR3 DNA reads as TGTGCCAGCAGTACCGGGACAGCCTATGGCTACACCTTC.